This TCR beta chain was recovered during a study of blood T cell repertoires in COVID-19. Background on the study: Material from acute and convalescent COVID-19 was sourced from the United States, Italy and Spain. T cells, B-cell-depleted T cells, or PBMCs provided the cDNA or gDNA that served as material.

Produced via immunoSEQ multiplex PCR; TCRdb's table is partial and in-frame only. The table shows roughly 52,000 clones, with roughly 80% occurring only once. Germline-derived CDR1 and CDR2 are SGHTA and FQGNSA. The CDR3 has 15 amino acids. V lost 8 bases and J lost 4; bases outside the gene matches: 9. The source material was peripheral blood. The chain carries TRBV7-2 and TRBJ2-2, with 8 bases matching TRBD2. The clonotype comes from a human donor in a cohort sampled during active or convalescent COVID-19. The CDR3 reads CASGTGGAGTGELFF. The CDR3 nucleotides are TGTGCCAGCGGCACGGGGGGGGCTGGCACCGGGGAGCTGTTTTTT.